This T cell receptor (beta chain) was obtained from a study of cytomegalovirus exposure and HLA in healthy donors. This CDR3 has 15 residues. Per germline, CDR1 SEHNR and CDR2 FQNEAQ (reference sequence). The V and J ends lost 2 bases and 2 bases, in that order; junction bases with no gene match: 4. This table comes from immunoSEQ multiplex PCR, and its TCRdb copy is limited to in-frame clones, with some not included. Of about 240,000 clones listed, around 88% were seen once; the top ten hold about 1.2%. The receptor comes from a woman in her 30s in good health and CMV-seropositive. Sequencing was performed on PBMCs. The V and J genes are TRBV7-9 and TRBJ2-5, with 8 bases aligning to TRBD2. The CDR3 DNA is TGTGCCAGCAGCTTACTAGCGGGTCCGCAAGAGACCCAGTACTTC. As protein: CASSLLAGPQETQYF.